This T cell receptor (beta chain) came from a study of blood T cell repertoires in COVID-19 (dated by TCRdb to 2019 to 2021). Concerning the study at large: Collaborator samples came from the United States, Italy and Spain and covered acute and convalescent phases of COVID-19. The repertoires were released in a freely available public database meant as a resource for research on the immune response to SARS-CoV-2. Subjects who had been exposed to COVID-19, were actively infected with it, or had recovered from it provided the deeply sampled blood TCRbeta repertoires that made up the dataset. The samples were drawn from two sources: the first 160 participants of the ongoing ImmuneRACE study, and 1,254 subjects contributed by 6 global collaborators. Nearly every sample came with metadata listing a de-identified subject ID, COVID-19 status, age in years and sex. The material from the prospective study consisted of cDNA or gDNA derived from T cells, B-cell-depleted T cells, or PBMCs. Where available, HLA class I and class II types were obtained from metadata supplied by the sample provider rather than from assay-based typing. Points the paper makes about the study in general: How much clinical and demographic metadata was included differed by source and by participant, and the metadata was provided uncurated.

On this clone itself: No antigen is known for it. No clone much larger than this one lies a single base away; base qualities are absent.

TCRbeta CDR3 regions were amplified from genomic DNA by means of the immunoSEQ Assay, a bias-controlled multiplex PCR. As for how the authors treated the data: The number of nucleated cells in each sample was estimated from the amplification of reference gene primers within the assay. Sequence reads were collapsed and filtered to measure the absolute abundance of every unique TCRbeta CDR3 rearrangement. For each sample, productive Simpson clonality was calculated as the square root of Simpson's diversity index across productive rearrangements. Imported from immuneACCESS, the table was reduced by TCRdb to in-frame sequences with V and J called. These copies leave out some clones; in studies compared against another copy, an unresolved V gene accounts for under half, and the cause of the remainder is not known. V and J calls and clone size are given by that table; D and trimming were obtained from the DNA. This sample comprises some 240,000 clones, approximately 86% of them detected only once. The top ten clonotypes cover approximately 7.5% of the sample.

A second Seattle source provided samples from volunteer blood donors who had recovered from COVID-19. The collaborating institutions used their own protocols to collect whole blood in K2EDTA tubes. Collaborator samples were shipped for TCRbeta analysis as frozen whole blood, isolated PBMCs, or DNA extracted from either sample type. From its cysteine to its phenylalanine, the CDR3 spans 16 amino acids. Of the read, only the CDR3 DNA is kept; its 48 bases are in frame from base 1. As encoded in the germline V gene, CDR1 is MDHEN while CDR2 is SYDVKM. V lost 6 bases and J lost 2 bases; the stretch between them is 20 bases long.

The chain employs TRBV28 and TRBJ2-7, with TRBD2 as a weak D call on 6 bases. Sequences were obtained from peripheral blood. The clonotype comes from a man in his sixties who had recovered from COVID-19. The CDR3 is CASSPVRQGLPYEQYF. Read as DNA, the sequence is TGTGCCAGCAGCCCGGTGCGGCAGGGACTTCCCTACGAGCAGTACTTC.